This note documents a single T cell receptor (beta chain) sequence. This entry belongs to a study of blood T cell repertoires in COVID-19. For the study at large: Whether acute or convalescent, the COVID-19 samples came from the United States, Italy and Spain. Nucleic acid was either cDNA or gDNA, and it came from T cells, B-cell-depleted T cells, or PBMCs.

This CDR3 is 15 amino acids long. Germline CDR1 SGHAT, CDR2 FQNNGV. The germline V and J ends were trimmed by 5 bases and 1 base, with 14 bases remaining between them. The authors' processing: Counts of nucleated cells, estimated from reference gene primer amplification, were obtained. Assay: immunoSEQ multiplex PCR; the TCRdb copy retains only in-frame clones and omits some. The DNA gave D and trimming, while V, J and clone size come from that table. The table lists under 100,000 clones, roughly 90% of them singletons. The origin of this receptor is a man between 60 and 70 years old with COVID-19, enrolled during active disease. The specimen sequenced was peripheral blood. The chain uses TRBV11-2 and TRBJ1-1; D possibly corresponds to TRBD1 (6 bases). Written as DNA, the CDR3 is TGTGCCAGCAGCCCCGGGTTAGGGGGGAACACTGAAGCTTTCTTT. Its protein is CASSPGLGGNTEAFF.